This TCR beta chain was recovered during a study of CD8 T cell repertoires and HIV-1 epitope variants. Whole-study context: Each of Twenty-five Gag and Nef epitope peptides stimulated a separate culture. Epitopes were three Gag families plus Nef HW9 and YT9. An uncultured baseline aliquot held 1M T cells.

Per germline, CDR1 SGHAT and CDR2 FQNNGV. The CDR3 length is 15 residues. The data were produced by immunoSEQ multiplex PCR, yet TCRdb's version contains in-frame clones alone and is incomplete. This table has 6,800 or so clones, around three fifths appearing once. Details on this clone: Its antigen remains unidentified. Sequence at one end of the junction differs from germline and may be a read error.

The chain couples TRBV11-2 to TRBJ2-7; D is possibly TRBD1 or TRBD2 (5 bases each). This receptor was identified in a male donor with HIV. The sequenced sample consisted of cultured CD8+ T cells derived from PBMCs. CDR3: CASSFTPGPLYEQHF. Here the CDR3 DNA reads TGTGCCAGCAGTTTCACGCCGGGACCCCTCTACGAGCAGCACTTC. Using reference TRBV11-2 and TRBJ2-7 for the parts outside the CDR3, the full variable domain is EAGVAQSPRYKIIEKRQSVAFWCNPISGHATLYWYQQILGQGPKLLIQFQNNGVVDDSQLPKDRFSAERLKGVDSTLKIQPAKLEDSAVYLCASSFTPGPLYEQHFGPGTRLTVT.